This section outlines one TCR beta chain sequence together with its context. The data stem from a study of CD8 T cells in Susac syndrome. Random hexamers were used to reverse transcribe an amount of roughly 0.45 to 1 ug RNA. TCRdb re-called the immunoSEQ multiplex PCR reads with MiXCR, one entry per CDR3 protein. The sample shows over 150,000 distinct CDR3 sequences, just under 95% of them seen only once. The CDR3 spans 13 residues. V lost 4 bases, J lost 1 base, and 7 bases lay in between. Germline CDR1 LNHNV, CDR2 YYDKDF (reference sequence). The sample was CD4+ T cells from PBMCs. This sequence joins TRBV15 and TRBJ1-1; D is unresolved. The sequence was collected from a human donor with Susac syndrome. CDR3 region: CATSTQKNTEAFF. CDR3 coding DNA: TGTGCCACCAGCACTCAAAAGAACACTGAAGCTTTCTTT.